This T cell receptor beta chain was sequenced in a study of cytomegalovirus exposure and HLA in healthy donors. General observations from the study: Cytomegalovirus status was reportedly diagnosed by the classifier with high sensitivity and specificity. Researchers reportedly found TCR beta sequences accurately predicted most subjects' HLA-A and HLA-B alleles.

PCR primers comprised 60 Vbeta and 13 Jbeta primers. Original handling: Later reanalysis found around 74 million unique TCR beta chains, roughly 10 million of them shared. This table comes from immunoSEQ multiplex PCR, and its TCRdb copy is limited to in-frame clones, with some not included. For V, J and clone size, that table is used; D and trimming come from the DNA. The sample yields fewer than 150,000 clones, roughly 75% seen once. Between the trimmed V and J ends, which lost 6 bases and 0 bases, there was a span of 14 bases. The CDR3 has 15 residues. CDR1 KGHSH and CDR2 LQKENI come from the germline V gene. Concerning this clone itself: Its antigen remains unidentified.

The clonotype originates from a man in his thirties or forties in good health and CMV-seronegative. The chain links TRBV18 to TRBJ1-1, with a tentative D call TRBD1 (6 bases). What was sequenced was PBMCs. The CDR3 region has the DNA TGTGCCAGCTCCCCCGACAGGAACATGAACACTGAAGCTTTCTTT. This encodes CASSPDRNMNTEAFF.